Listed below are T cell receptor beta chains from one sample, sequenced in a study of post-analysis software for immune sequencing data. One entry per CDR3 protein results from TCRdb running MiXCR on the PCR reads. Of about 620,000 distinct CDR3 sequences listed, 44% were seen once; the top ten hold 1.7%. The sequenced sample consisted of blood. All receptors derive from a girl between 10 and 17 years old with multiple sclerosis. Both conserved end residues are part of each CDR3. Each record gives: J gene, V gene, clone size, D gene, CDR3 protein, CDR3 DNA. D genes are given only for firm matches. Only part of the rows carry a size: once, few, many, or a class if the clone is expanded.

TRBJ2-6	TRBV4-1	-	TRBD1	CASSHRTGGSSGANVLTF	TGCGCCAGCAGCCACAGGACAGGGGGAAGCTCTGGGGCCAACGTCCTGACTTTC
TRBJ2-7	TRBV6-1	-	-	CASSVEGGQSYEQYF	TGTGCCAGCAGTGTAGAAGGGGGGCAGTCCTACGAGCAGTACTTC
TRBJ2-5	TRBV29-1	-	TRBD1	CSVQRQGAARQTQYF	TGCAGCGTTCAGCGACAGGGGGCGGCCCGACAGACCCAGTACTTC
TRBJ2-5	TRBV3-1	few	-	CASSLQGVPQETQYF	TGTGCCAGCAGCCTACAGGGTGTTCCCCAAGAGACCCAGTACTTC
TRBJ2-7	TRBV5-5	-	-	CASSKDSSYEQYF	TGTGCCAGCAGCAAGGACAGCTCCTACGAGCAGTACTTC
TRBJ1-1	TRBV10-2	-	-	CASSVGGRGVTEAFF	TGCGCCAGCAGTGTCGGGGGCCGGGGAGTCACTGAAGCTTTCTTT
TRBJ2-3	TRBV7-9	-	TRBD1	CASSPRDRDGTDTQYF	TGTGCCAGCAGCCCCAGGGACAGGGACGGCACAGATACGCAGTATTTT
TRBJ2-7	TRBV12-3/TRBV12-4	-	TRBD2	CASSLGPGLAKYEQYF	TGTGCCAGCAGTTTAGGCCCGGGACTAGCGAAGTACGAGCAGTACTTC
TRBJ2-3	TRBV20-1	-	-	CSAPISLAASTDTQYF	TGCAGTGCCCCGATCTCACTAGCAGCCTCCACAGATACGCAGTATTTT
TRBJ2-1	TRBV29-1	few	-	CSVEIPGERIPSSYNEQFF	TGCAGCGTTGAAATACCGGGAGAACGTATTCCTAGCTCCTACAATGAGCAGTTCTTC
TRBJ1-4	TRBV20-1	-	-	CSASTNEKLFF	TGCAGTGCTAGCACTAATGAAAAACTGTTTTTT
TRBJ2-7	TRBV20-1	few	-	CSAPRGGQQYF	TGCAGTGCTCCGAGAGGGGGGCAGCAGTACTTC
TRBJ2-3	TRBV7-9	-	-	CASSRDPGETSTDTQYF	TGTGCCAGCAGCCGGGACCCCGGAGAAACTAGCACAGATACGCAGTATTTT
TRBJ1-5	TRBV4-1	-	-	CASSQDGPLGNQPQHF	TGCGCCAGCAGCCAAGACGGGCCGCTGGGTAATCAGCCCCAGCATTTT
TRBJ1-2	TRBV7-9	-	-	CASSPPINYGYTF	TGTGCCAGCAGCCCTCCTATTAACTATGGCTACACCTTC
TRBJ2-5	TRBV9	-	-	CASSTGTLPGETQYF	TGTGCCAGCAGCACCGGGACACTGCCGGGGGAGACCCAGTACTTC
TRBJ1-1	TRBV5-1	-	-	CALEGTNTEAFF	TGCGCCCTTGAAGGCACGAACACTGAAGCTTTCTTT
TRBJ2-6	TRBV25-1	-	-	CASSEYSGSGANVLTF	TGTGCCAGCAGTGAATATTCGGGGTCCGGGGCCAACGTCCTGACTTTC
TRBJ1-5	TRBV12-3/TRBV12-4	-	TRBD1	CASSLTGGSNQPQHF	TGTGCCAGCAGTTTAACAGGGGGATCAAATCAGCCCCAGCATTTT
TRBJ2-7	TRBV20-1	few	-	CSAPHRGTYEQYF	TGCAGTGCCCCTCACCGGGGTACCTACGAGCAGTACTTC
TRBJ1-1	TRBV6-6	-	-	CASSNGQTTEAFF	TGTGCCAGCAGCAACGGACAAACCACTGAAGCTTTCTTT
TRBJ2-7	TRBV5-6	few	-	CASSPDFSGSYEQYF	TGTGCCAGCAGCCCAGACTTTTCCGGGTCCTACGAGCAGTACTTC
TRBJ2-7	TRBV5-1	-	TRBD1	CASSKEGTAAYEQYF	TGCGCCAGCAGCAAAGAGGGGACAGCCGCCTACGAGCAGTACTTC
TRBJ2-7	TRBV5-1	-	TRBD1	CASSQLDRGGEQYF	TGCGCCAGCAGCCAACTCGACAGGGGTGGCGAGCAGTACTTC
TRBJ2-7	TRBV20-1	few	TRBD2	CSALAGRGYEQYF	TGCAGTGCTTTAGCGGGTAGAGGCTACGAGCAGTACTTC
TRBJ1-2	TRBV12-5	-	TRBD1	CASGSNRGQGRDRYTF	TGTGCTAGTGGTTCGAACCGGGGACAGGGGAGAGATCGCTACACCTTC
TRBJ2-3	TRBV7-8	once	-	CASSSPTSHISTDTQYF	TGTGCCAGCAGCTCTCCGACTAGTCACATTAGCACAGATACGCAGTATTTT
TRBJ1-5	TRBV25-1	-	-	CASSKTGSYNQPQHF	TGTGCCAGCAGTAAAACAGGGAGCTATAATCAGCCCCAGCATTTT
TRBJ2-3	TRBV20-1	-	-	CSAPPVTDTQYF	TGCAGTGCTCCCCCGGTCACAGATACGCAGTATTTT
TRBJ2-1	TRBV7-8	-	-	CASSSTLENEQFF	TGTGCCAGCAGCTCCACCCTAGAAAATGAGCAGTTCTTC
TRBJ1-5	TRBV10-3	-	-	CAISESQGNQPQHF	TGTGCCATCAGTGAGTCGCAGGGGAATCAGCCCCAGCATTTT
TRBJ1-4	TRBV29-1	-	-	CSVARGEGEKLFF	TGCAGCGTTGCACGGGGCGAGGGTGAAAAACTGTTTTTT
TRBJ2-7	TRBV7-9	-	-	CASSAGQPPYEQYF	TGTGCCAGCAGCGCGGGACAGCCCCCCTACGAGCAGTACTTC
TRBJ2-7	TRBV7-9	-	TRBD1	CASSLWDRKDYEQYF	TGTGCCAGCAGCTTATGGGACAGGAAAGACTACGAGCAGTACTTC
TRBJ2-5	TRBV5-1	-	TRBD1	CASSPDRAETQYF	TGCGCCAGCAGCCCGGACAGGGCAGAGACCCAGTACTTC
TRBJ2-1	TRBV4-1	-	-	CASSQANRWDHHNEQFF	TGCGCCAGCAGCCAAGCGAATCGGTGGGATCATCACAATGAGCAGTTCTTC
TRBJ1-1	TRBV20-1	few	TRBD1	CSASRTGLNTEAFF	TGCAGTGCTAGTAGGACAGGCCTGAACACTGAAGCTTTCTTT
TRBJ1-2	TRBV4-1	few	TRBD1	CASSQEGTGDNSLSYTF	TGCGCCAGCAGCCAAGAAGGGACAGGGGACAACTCCCTTAGCTACACCTTC
TRBJ2-1	TRBV5-1	many	-	CASSLRRDEQFF	TGCGCCAGCAGCTTACGGCGGGATGAGCAGTTCTTC
TRBJ2-7	TRBV4-2	few	-	CASSQLGEDEQYF	TGTGCCAGCAGCCAACTCGGGGAGGACGAGCAGTACTTC
TRBJ2-5	TRBV20-1	-	-	CSAGSSNLQETQYF	TGCAGTGCTGGCTCCTCGAACCTTCAAGAGACCCAGTACTTC
TRBJ1-1	TRBV10-3	few	-	CAISEQGGTEAFF	TGTGCCATCAGTGAACAGGGCGGGACTGAAGCTTTCTTT